The entry below describes one T cell receptor beta chain. This clonotype showed up many times. What this receptor recognizes is not known. The record has no base qualities; no much larger clone is one base away. TCR beta VDJ combination and CDR3 sequence profiling used genomic DNA as the template. An Illumina HiSeq 2000 was the platform used for TCR repertoire sequencing. Turning to the authors' computational methods: Repertoire assessment relied on Simpson's diversity index, CDR3 size and DJ length profiles, and TRBV/TRBJ rearrangement plots. The most abundant DNA sequence in the deep sequencing data was defined as the immunodominant clone. CDR3 amino acid sequences were checked for sharing between subjects and were compared against published repertoires and the VDJdb database. TCRdb cleaned the public reads at Q25 with fastp, built clones with MiXCR and kept in-frame beta chains. For every CDR3 protein sequence, its rows merge into one entry that carries the most common genes and DNA. The V and J calls come from TCRdb's annotation, not from the publication. The sample table contains about 470,000 distinct CDR3 sequences; only one count was recorded for around 30% of them. Clones ranked in the top ten supply less than 0.85% of the sample.

The patients picked for sequencing were ones in whom flow cytometry had shown an expansion of CD8+CD57+ cells. Severe acquired aplastic anemia was diagnosed in all patients according to International Study of Aplastic Anemia and Agranulocytosis and Camitta criteria. Patients had received no therapy at the time of blood sampling. TCR repertoires of sorted CD4+ and CD8+ blood T cells from severe aplastic anemia patients and healthy subjects were deep-sequenced in the study. Patients were enrolled under clinicaltrials.gov protocols 00001620, 01623167, 00001397, 00071045, 00081523 and 00961064 in the USA. Ficoll-Paque density gradient centrifugation was used to isolate peripheral blood mononuclear cells. CD4+ and CD8+ T cells were sorted by FACS or magnetic beads before DNA extraction. The record originates from a study of CD8+CD57+ T cells in acquired aplastic anemia listed by TCRdb under 2018. Looking at the study overall: A mean of approximately 3 ug of DNA, ranging from roughly 0.19 to 30 ug, was extracted from sorted CD4+ and CD8+ cells. CD8+CD57+ expansion was defined as a frequency above the mean frequency observed in healthy subjects. What the research found in general, with its limitations: No significant difference in CD8+ Simpson's diversity was found between patients and healthy controls (P=0.060). Some 30 CD8+ CDR3 sequences were found to be shared between patients and controls, but these sequences appeared to be highly expressed in patients and within the immunodominant clones of the patients.

Taken from the germline V gene (reference sequence), the CDR1 and CDR2 loops are LNHDA and SQIVND. Trimming takes 6 bases off V and 2 bases off J; junction bases not matched to a gene: 7. The CDR3 sequence holds 15 residues, the cysteine and phenylalanine included. Only the CDR3 region is kept as DNA, spanning 45 bases read in frame from base 1. The sequence is built from TRBV19 and TRBJ1-5; 7 central nucleotides agree with TRBD1. Sequenced sample: sorted CD4+, CD8+, or CD8+CD57+ T cells (not recorded which) from PBMCs. The clonotype originates from a human donor with aplastic anemia. The CDR3 protein sequence reads: CASRVSGQGNQPQHF. Read as DNA, the sequence is TGTGCCAGTAGGGTTAGCGGACAGGGCAATCAGCCCCAGCATTTT.